This T cell receptor beta chain was recovered during a study of cytomegalovirus exposure and HLA in healthy donors (dated by TCRdb to the late 2010s). About the investigation overall: In an earlier analysis of 550 to 750 of the donors, about 270 Gb of sequence data and 120 million or so unique TCR beta sequences from approximately 180 million T cells were reported. An early release that covered fewer than 800 HLA-typed donors contained about 300 gigabases of sequencing data and around 80 million unique TCR sequences. The genetic ancestry cluster associated with self-reported Caucasian donors included approximately 85% of the roughly 400 genotyped donors. The study was designed to test whether signatures of past pathogen exposure could be identified by cataloging public T cell receptors. The T cell repertoires of 670 or so subjects were profiled by immunosequencing and related to cytomegalovirus serostatus. In addition to the first cohort of 650 to 750 subjects, a separate validation cohort of approximately 110 different subjects was used. To predict cytomegalovirus infection status, the study brought together high-throughput TCR immunosequencing, statistical association of individual TCRs with disease status, and machine learning. In a later analysis, previously published TCR beta repertoires from about 670 donors were re-analyzed and high-resolution HLA genotyping was added so that TCR occurrence patterns could be studied. In the later analysis, no new phenotypic data were used to find candidate immune exposures; instead, reliance was placed on TCR beta sequences and their occurrence across donors. In an earlier analysis of around 540 of the donors, high-throughput TCR beta sequencing was used to judge whether each TCR beta V gene segment behaved as functional or pseudogenic. Donor age, sex, ethnicity and CMV serostatus were collected together with the repertoire data. A later genetic analysis took genome-wide SNP genotypes for about three fifths of the 666 donors and used that subset as a discovery cohort. Every discovery cohort repertoire had been produced on one sequencing platform. Both class I and class II loci were covered by HLA typing, at four-digit resolution. Typing coverage varied by locus: about 620-630 donors for A, B, C, DRB1 and DQB1; 500 to 550 for DQA1; nearly 610 for DPA1; approximately 490 for DPB1. A handful of DR-DQ haplotypes were handled as single units for association and clustering because linkage in the cohort was strong. Among about 400 genotyped donors of the cohort, an average of approximately 240,000 unique TCR beta nucleotide sequences was sequenced per donor, of which about 18% were non-productive. Broader findings and caveats from the paper: For the cohort, immune exposure information was limited to CMV serostatus. The authors suggested that the approach could potentially be generalized to other disease states and immunological phenotypes. In a later analysis, HLA-associated TCR beta chains were found to be more clonally expanded and to have lower generation probabilities than equally common non-associated chains. Some IMGT-functional V segments, including TRBV6-2 and TRBV6-3, could not be distinguished by the 87-base-pair reads and were therefore excluded. Cytomegalovirus status was reported to be diagnosed by the classifier with high specificity and sensitivity in both the original and validation cohorts. Roughly uniform sequencing depth across donors was assumed in presence/absence analyses, although this assumption may not hold. The earlier analysis of about 600 of the donors excluded roughly 17 rarely observed V segments, including chromosome 9 orphons, because counts were too low. A further reported finding was that TCR beta sequences accurately predicted the HLA-A and HLA-B alleles for most subjects in the first cohort. Linkage disequilibrium might explain the correlated functional status among segregating V segments, but an unknown experimental factor could not be excluded. In a later analysis, the rate of TCR association differed among HLA loci, with DRB1 alleles having the most associated TCRs and HLA-C alleles having the fewest. Specific HLA alleles were associated with roughly 17,000 TCR beta sequences at a false discovery rate of 0.05 in a later analysis. A later genetic analysis associated a missense DCLRE1C variant with V-gene and J-gene trimming of TCR beta chains, and an independent cohort replicated the association. In vitro tests confirmed that a few of the cytomegalovirus-associated TCR beta chains recognize cytomegalovirus antigens. Because some donors lacked HLA typing at each locus, the association tests relied only on the typed subset. In an earlier analysis of roughly 500 of the donors, most TCR beta V segments appeared in productive rearrangements about 87% or about 30% of the time, broadly matching IMGT annotations. Assigning TCR associations to individual alleles was difficult when HLA alleles, especially DR and DQ, strongly co-occurred. Across donors, most TCR sequences were observed very rarely, whereas some public TCRs were present in many individuals. According to a later analysis, most CMV-associated TCR beta chains appeared to be HLA-restricted, and the HLA associations seemed to be driven largely by CMV exposure. A later genetic analysis reported fewer N-insertions in productive TCRs among donors in an Asian-associated ancestry cluster than the roughly 720-donor mean. This cohort had only TCR beta chains sequenced, and the lack of alpha or paired-chain data limited which features could be detected. A total of fewer than 200 TCR beta chains were listed by the study as associated with cytomegalovirus. According to a later analysis, parvovirus B19, influenza, CMV and Epstein-Barr virus appeared linked to several top co-occurrence clusters. A cluster of highly shared sequence variants was judged likely to be a technical artifact of the sequencing pipeline.

As to this clone: What antigen it recognizes has not been identified. Base qualities are missing; no much larger clone stands one base away.

The cohort consisted of hundreds of healthy bone marrow donors. At the time of sampling, all cohort members were nominally healthy, though unrecorded immune exposures were likely present. The donor tested CMV seropositive, placing the donor among the 310 or so seropositive members of the cohort. Each donor provided a peripheral blood sample, and peripheral blood mononuclear cells were used for TCR beta sequencing. Genomic DNA was extracted from the blood cell samples with the Qiagen DNeasy Blood Extraction Kit. At the junction V is shortened by 3 bases and J by 9 bases; bases outside the gene matches: 5. The germline V gene provides CDR1 SGDLS and CDR2 YYNGEE. Taken from cysteine to phenylalanine, the CDR3 has 13 residues. Here the CDR3 DNA is all that survives: 39 bases in frame from base 1. The library came from the immunoSEQ multiplex PCR assay. A mixture of 60 forward primers for TCR Vbeta segments and 13 reverse primers for TCR Jbeta segments was used in the multiplex PCR. The CDR3 region of rearranged TCR beta genes was amplified from genomic DNA by a multiplex PCR assay. The Illumina HiSeq System was used to sequence the amplified TCR beta libraries as 87-base-pair reads. Per the authors' processing: Across the 670 or so repertoires, a later analysis counted tens of millions of unique TCR beta chains, roughly 11 million of which were shared by at least two donors. To remove PCR and sequencing errors, raw reads were error-corrected and collapsed into unique sequences using a nearest-neighbor algorithm that merged closely related sequences. CDR3 sequences were aligned to IMGT reference sequences to assign V, D and J gene segments. Each retained sequence needed at least a six-nucleotide match to both a V gene segment and a J gene segment. A rearrangement was called productive if the CDR3 had no stop codons and remained in frame with V and J, and every other rearrangement was called non-productive. CDR3 was defined by IMGT convention, running from the second conserved V-encoded cysteine to the conserved J-encoded phenylalanine. The earlier analysis of approximately 500 of the donors excluded sequences that lacked an unambiguous match to a single V gene segment. An earlier analysis of several hundred of the donors called V segments functional above 56.7% productive rearrangements and segregating when the between-donor standard deviation exceeded 5%. A statistical classification framework was built for diagnosing cytomegalovirus status from the catalog of TCR beta chain sequences. A later analysis assigned V and J genes by comparing TCR nucleotide sequences with IMGT/GENE-DB human TR gene sequences. The TCRdist pipeline was used in a later analysis to assign CDR3 sequences and most-parsimonious VDJ recombination scenarios. In a later analysis, each TCR beta chain was defined by its CDR3 amino acid sequence together with its V-gene family, and reads without a unique V-gene family were excluded. As a way to deal with suspected cross-contamination and a sequencing artifact, a later analysis dropped 640 or so nucleotide sequences that were highly shared and had low generation probability. A later analysis calculated a clonal expansion index for each public chain from normalized within-repertoire ranks of inferred template counts. A later analysis computed generation probabilities with a VDJ recombination model fitted to out-of-frame rearrangements, and checked the results against IGoR. In a later analysis, hypergeometric tests were used to score TCR-TCR, TCR-HLA and TCR-CMV co-occurrence, with a repertoire-size bias correction applied to TCR pairs. To estimate false discovery rates, a later analysis permuted the HLA or CMV assignments 20 times. In a later analysis, co-occurring TCRs were grouped using DBSCAN, and TCRdist sequence similarity was added for clustering within HLA-allele-positive subsets. Co-occurrence clustering excluded repertoires with fewer than 30,000 or more than 120,000 public chains, plus five with anomalous nucleotide sharing. TCRdb's version of the immuneACCESS table is confined to in-frame rearrangements and falls short of the full clone set. An unresolved V gene accounts for under half of the shortfall where checked; the remainder is of unknown origin. Clonal size and the V and J genes are those of that table, whereas D and trimming came from the DNA. The table for this sample lists around 100,000 clones; 65% to 80% of them were counted only once. Around 5% of the sample is taken by the ten largest.

Sequencing used PBMCs. This sequence was found in a man aged 25-40 years in good health and CMV-seropositive. The chain was built from TRBV9 and TRBJ2-1; 8 central bases correspond to TRBD1. The DNA is TGTGCCAGCAGCGGGACAGGGAGATCTGAGCAGTTCTTC. Its protein product is CASSGTGRSEQFF.